This note documents a single T cell receptor (beta chain) sequence. Antigen specificity is unknown. This entry is derived from a study of blood T cells in healthy people across ages. The germline V gene has CDR1 DFQATT and CDR2 SNEGSKA (reference sequence). With 5 bases removed from V and 8 bases from J, the gap between germline ends came to 10 bases. The CDR3 runs 11 residues. Primers used in a second PCR of about 7 to 12 cycles were a sample-barcoded 5' primer and a J-beta primer mix. A 12-random-nucleotide template-switch adaptor tagged each cDNA molecule. One entry per CDR3 protein, called by TCRdb with MiXCR from the 5' RACE reads. This table has around 1,800,000 distinct CDR3 sequences, approximately 39% appearing once. Study outcomes and limitations: Both naive CD4+ cell counts and diversity were greater in long-lived donors than in aged donors. Observed TCR beta diversity per million T cells went down as age went up. This fall followed a roughly linear course with age.

V is TRBV20-1 and J is TRBJ2-1, with D perhaps matching TRBD1 (5 bases). Specimen: blood. The origin of this receptor is a human donor in good health. The CDR3 region has the DNA TGCAGTGCTCCGACAGCTGATGAGCAGTTCTTC. Translation: CSAPTADEQFF.